The 3 T cell receptor beta chains presented below share a single source sample, sequenced in a study of OX40 agonist ivuxolimab in advanced cancers. Clones were sequenced by immunoSEQ multiplex PCR, and TCRdb holds only the in-frame ones, with some missing. The table records 47,000 or so clones, approximately 86% of them present only once. The sample here was CD4+ or CD8+ T cells sorted from blood, taken in a trial of the OX40 agonist ivuxolimab. These receptors all stem from an adult with an advanced solid tumor such as melanoma, head and neck, liver or kidney cancer.

The V gene is TRBV7-2, the J gene TRBJ1-4; D is undetermined. CDR3 length equals 18 residues. Germline CDR1 and CDR2: SGHTA and FQGNSA. The V end was cut by 3 bases, the J end by 5 bases, with 22 bases between. DNA for the CDR3: TGTGCCAGCAGCTTCACTCCCCTCCGCCGTGAGGCAAATGAAAAACTGTTTTTT. This encodes CASSFTPLRREANEKLFF.

V gene TRBV7-9 combines with J gene TRBJ2-4; 7 bases agree with TRBD2. Unmatched junction bases numbered 8, after V lost 5 bases and J lost 1 base. Germline CDR1 and CDR2: SEHNR and FQNEAQ (reference sequence). The CDR3 is 16 residues long. CDR3 amino acids: CASSLPSGRAKNIQYF. CDR3 nucleotides: TGTGCCAGCAGCCTACCTAGCGGTCGGGCCAAAAACATTCAGTACTTC.

This clone showed up just once. The chain carries TRBV11-2 and TRBJ2-7; D possibly corresponds to TRBD1 (5 bases). The CDR3 runs 16 residues. Germline CDR1 and CDR2: SGHAT and FQNNGV. V dropped 1 base and J dropped 0 bases, with 13 bases sitting between them. As DNA, the CDR3 is TGTGCCAGCAGCTTAGCGCCCACAGGCAACTCCTACGAGCAGTACTTC. This codes for CASSLAPTGNSYEQYF.